Below are 24 T cell receptor beta chains sequenced from a single sample in a study of T cell responses to AZD1222 COVID-19 vaccine (dated by TCRdb to about 2021). Receptor libraries were prepared by the immunoSEQ multiplex PCR assay. TCRdb's version of the immuneACCESS table is confined to in-frame rearrangements and falls short of the full clone set. An unresolved V gene accounts for under half of the shortfall where checked; the remainder is of unknown origin. Counted in this sample were 150,000 or so clones; about 90% of them appeared once. The ten largest clones capture under 2% of the sample. Interpreted using the paper, the time point label stands for: baseline before first vaccination. The sequenced sample was peripheral blood, obtained on day 0 of AZD1222 vaccination. These receptors originate from an adult in good health.

V gene TRBV6-5 combines with J gene TRBJ1-5; D uncertain. The CDR3 has 13 amino acids. Germline assignment: CDR1 MNHEY and CDR2 SVGAGI. V gave up 6 bases and J gave up 7 bases, with 13 bases separating them. CDR3 sequence: CASSLDPWQPQHF. The CDR3 bases are TGTGCCAGCAGCCTGGACCCGTGGCAGCCCCAGCATTTT.

This clone was detected a few times. V gene TRBV7-2 combines with J gene TRBJ1-3, with D perhaps TRBD1 (5 bases). Germline V gene data show CDR1 as SGHTA and CDR2 as FQGNSA. CDR3 length: 13 amino acids. The V and J ends lost 3 bases and 8 bases respectively, with 11 bases between them. CDR3 loop: CASSLMGGDTIYF. CDR3 coding DNA: TGTGCCAGCAGCTTGATGGGAGGGGACACCATATATTTT.

V usage is TRBV28 and J usage is TRBJ1-6; 8 bases line up with TRBD1. The germline V gene has CDR1 MDHEN and CDR2 SYDVKM. The V and J ends lost 6 bases and 10 bases, in that order; junction bases with no gene match: 8. The CDR3 sequence is 14 residues long. This CDR3 is CASRIGQGWSPLHF. The DNA of the CDR3 is TGTGCCAGCAGGATTGGACAGGGTTGGTCACCCCTCCACTTT.

DNA for the CDR3: TGTGCCAGCAGCTTAGGGCAGGGGTCGGATGAAAAACTGTTTTTT. Protein: CASSLGQGSDEKLFF. The chain joins TRBV11-2 to TRBJ1-4, with TRBD1 as a possible D gene (6 bases). V shed 1 base and J shed 6 bases, with 12 bases lying between them. The CDR3 contains 15 residues. Germline CDR1 reads SGHAT; CDR2 reads FQNNGV. The entire variable domain, with the rest obtained from reference TRBV11-2 and TRBJ1-4, is as follows: EAGVAQSPRYKIIEKRQSVAFWCNPISGHATLYWYQQILGQGPKLLIQFQNNGVVDDSQLPKDRFSAERLKGVDSTLKIQPAKLEDSAVYLCASSLGQGSDEKLFFGSGTQLSVL.

The rearrangement joins TRBV18 to TRBJ1-1; tentatively, D is TRBD1 (6 bases). This CDR3 is 14 amino acids long. Germline CDR1 is KGHSH and CDR2 is LQKENI. The V end was cut by 5 bases, the J end by 5 bases, with 15 bases between. The CDR3 DNA sequence: TGTGCCAGCTCAACTCAGGGGTTTAGAACTGAAGCTTTCTTT. Translated, it gives CASSTQGFRTEAFF.

The chain combines TRBV5-4 with TRBJ2-3; D is ambiguous. CDR1 and CDR2 (germline): SGHNT, YYREEE (reference sequence). The CDR3 is made up of 13 amino acids. Trimming cost V 4 bases and J 6 bases, with 12 bases left between them. Written as DNA, the CDR3 is TGTGCCAGCAGCCCCATAGGTGAGGATACGCAGTATTTT. As protein: CASSPIGEDTQYF.

Details on this clone: Other DNA sequences in the sample encode the same CDR3. This CDR3 is CSARVNTEAFF. The DNA of the CDR3 is TGCAGTGCTAGAGTGAACACTGAAGCTTTCTTT. The gene calls are TRBV20-1 and TRBJ1-1; D unresolved. V was pared by 1 base and J by 0 bases, with 0 bases between. CDR3 length equals 11 residues. Per the germline V gene, CDR1 is DFQATT and CDR2 is SNEGSKA (reference sequence).

Here the CDR3 reads CASSPHLDLEGAIPYEQFF. The CDR3 DNA is TGTGCCAGCAGCCCCCACCTTGACCTAGAGGGGGCGATTCCCTATGAGCAGTTCTTC. The rearrangement links TRBV7-9 to TRBJ2-1; 7 positions match TRBD1. J was trimmed by 8 bases and V by 5 bases; bases with no gene match: 24. Germline CDR1 SEHNR, CDR2 FQNEAQ (reference sequence). This CDR3 has 19 residues.

This clone was detected only once. The V call is TRBV6-2 or TRBV6-3, the J call TRBJ2-7; D might be TRBD1 (5 bases). The germline gives CDR1 MNHEY, CDR2 SVGEGT. The ends were cut back, 2 bases at V and 3 bases at J, with 11 bases in the middle. The CDR3 is made up of 14 amino acids. The CDR3 loop reads CASSYLPGNYEQYF. The CDR3, as DNA: TGTGCCAGCAGTTACCTTCCAGGGAACTACGAGCAGTACTTC.

The rearrangement uses TRBV19 and TRBJ1-2, with D possibly being TRBD1 (6 bases). This CDR3 spans 16 amino acids. Trimming took off 5 bases at V and 0 bases at J, with 16 bases between the two ends. Germline V CDR1 and CDR2: LNHDA, SQIVND (reference sequence). The CDR3 DNA sequence: TGTGCCAGTAGTCCCCAAGGGACACCTGCTAACTATGGCTACACCTTC. Amino acid sequence: CASSPQGTPANYGYTF.

The CDR3 sequence is CASSDQVAGDPCADTQYF. The CDR3 coding sequence is TGTGCCAGCAGTGACCAGGTAGCGGGGGACCCGTGCGCGGATACGCAGTATTTT. This chain joins TRBV6-4 and TRBJ2-3; 9 bases align to TRBD2. CDR1 MRHNA and CDR2 SNTAGT come from the germline V gene. V gave up 2 bases and J gave up 6 bases; unmatched junction bases: 15. The CDR3 has 18 amino acids.

The V gene is TRBV7-2, the J gene TRBJ2-3; D call uncertain. Looked up from germline, CDR1 is SGHTA and CDR2 is FQGNSA. V was cut by 3 bases and J by 3 bases, with 13 bases left in between. This CDR3 is 15 amino acids long. The CDR3: CASSLDRSGTDTQYF. The CDR3 DNA follows: TGTGCCAGCAGCTTGGACCGTTCGGGTACAGATACGCAGTATTTT.

This chain joins TRBV7-9 and TRBJ1-2; D unclear. The V gene's germline CDR1 is SEHNR and CDR2 FQNEAQ (reference sequence). V lost 5 bases and J 5 bases, leaving 9 bases between the germline ends. CDR3 length: 12 amino acids. The CDR3 DNA reads TGTGCCAGCAGCCCAACACGGTATGGCTACACCTTC. Its protein product is CASSPTRYGYTF.

This clone was detected once. V and J are TRBV13 and TRBJ2-1; D uncertain. This CDR3 is 15 amino acids long. V lost 5 bases and J 0 bases, leaving 11 bases between the germline ends. Germline loops: CDR1 PRHDT, CDR2 FYEKMQ (reference sequence). The CDR3 loop is CASSTGRSSYNEQFF. The CDR3 DNA reads TGTGCCAGCAGCACTGGACGGAGCTCCTACAATGAGCAGTTCTTC.

This rearrangement joins TRBV18 to TRBJ1-6, with 8 bases fitting TRBD1. With 4 bases clipped from V and 8 bases from J, the junction kept 10 bases outside the gene matches. Germline CDR1 and CDR2: KGHSH and LQKENI. The CDR3 spans 16 residues. CDR3 sequence: CASSLLGQGGDSPLHF. For the CDR3, the DNA is TGTGCCAGCTCACTCCTCGGACAGGGCGGGGATTCACCCCTCCACTTT.

This chain links TRBV7-9 with TRBJ1-5, with D unresolved. Trimming left V 8 bases short and J 5 bases short, with 4 bases between. CDR3 length: 10 residues. Germline CDR1 SEHNR, CDR2 FQNEAQ (reference sequence). The CDR3 region is CASGDQPQHF. The CDR3 bases are TGTGCCAGCGGCGATCAGCCCCAGCATTTT.

DNA for the CDR3: TGTGCCAGCAGCTTGTTTTTGGGCTTGAACACTGAAGCTTTCTTT. Residues: CASSLFLGLNTEAFF. The chain has TRBV5-4 and TRBJ1-1; D is unclear. Germline CDR1 and CDR2: SGHNT and YYREEE (reference sequence). The V gene lost 1 base and the J gene lost 0 bases, with 10 bases spanning the gap. The CDR3 is 15 residues long.

The chain combines TRBV27 with TRBJ1-2, with a possible D match to TRBD1 (6 bases). Trimming pared 1 base from V and 1 base from J, leaving 10 bases between. Germline loops: CDR1 MNHEY, CDR2 SMNVEV (reference sequence). CDR3 length: 15 amino acids. Written as DNA, the CDR3 is TGTGCCAGCAGTTTATACAGGGATTATAACTATGGCTACACCTTC. Amino acids: CASSLYRDYNYGYTF.

The chain is built from TRBV4-3 and TRBJ1-5, with no clear D. The CDR3 is 14 residues long. Trimming removed 1 base from V and 6 bases from J, with 10 bases in between. The germline gives CDR1 LGHNA, CDR2 YSLEER. CDR3 sequence reads: CASSQGLESQPQHF. The CDR3 DNA is TGCGCCAGCAGCCAAGGACTGGAAAGTCAGCCCCAGCATTTT.

The chain joins TRBV9 to TRBJ1-3, with D tentatively TRBD1 (5 bases). The CDR3 consists of 15 residues. The ends were cut back, 5 bases at V and 4 bases at J, with 16 bases in the middle. CDR1 SGDLS and CDR2 YYNGEE come from the germline V gene. CDR3 sequence (DNA): TGTGCCAGCAGTCCCCGGGGGGGGTTGGGAAACACCATATATTTT. Protein product: CASSPRGGLGNTIYF.

V and J are TRBV7-2 and TRBJ2-5; 8 bases align to TRBD1. The CDR3 has 14 residues. Per the germline V gene, CDR1 is SGHTA and CDR2 is FQGNSA. After removal of 5 bases from V and 5 bases from J, the junction contained 7 bases not matched to a gene. The CDR3 DNA follows: TGTGCCAGCAGCCCCAGGGGGCTGCGGGAGACCCAGTACTTC. The encoded protein is CASSPRGLRETQYF.

The chain uses TRBV9 and TRBJ2-3; D gene ambiguous. Trimming removed 3 bases from V and 1 base from J, with 15 bases in between. This CDR3 has 16 residues. Germline V gives CDR1 SGDLS, CDR2 YYNGEE. CDR3 DNA sequence: TGTGCCAGCAGCGGGGGTTTGCAAGGGCGCACAGATACGCAGTATTTT. Residues: CASSGGLQGRTDTQYF.

The chain uses TRBV2 and TRBJ1-4; no clear D gene. CDR1 is SNHLY, CDR2 FYNNEI, per germline. The CDR3 sequence is 15 residues long. V lost 3 bases to trimming and J lost 8 bases, with 16 bases between them. In DNA, the CDR3 is TGTGCCAGCAGTGAGATTTCCGGGCCACCAGAAAAACTGTTTTTT. Translating gives CASSEISGPPEKLFF. Based on the CDR3 plus reference TRBV2 and TRBJ1-4, the full variable domain is EPEVTQTPSHQVTQMGQEVILRCVPISNHLYFYWYRQILGQKVEFLVSFYNNEISEKSEIFDDQFSVERPDGSNFTLKIRSTKLEDSAMYFCASSEISGPPEKLFFGSGTQLSVL.

The V call is TRBV12-3 or TRBV12-4, the J call TRBJ2-3; no firm D call. The CDR3 is 11 amino acids. V was clipped by 5 bases and J by 5 bases, with 5 bases between them. The CDR3 is CASSKLDTQYF. CDR3 bases: TGTGCCAGCAGTAAATTAGATACGCAGTATTTT.